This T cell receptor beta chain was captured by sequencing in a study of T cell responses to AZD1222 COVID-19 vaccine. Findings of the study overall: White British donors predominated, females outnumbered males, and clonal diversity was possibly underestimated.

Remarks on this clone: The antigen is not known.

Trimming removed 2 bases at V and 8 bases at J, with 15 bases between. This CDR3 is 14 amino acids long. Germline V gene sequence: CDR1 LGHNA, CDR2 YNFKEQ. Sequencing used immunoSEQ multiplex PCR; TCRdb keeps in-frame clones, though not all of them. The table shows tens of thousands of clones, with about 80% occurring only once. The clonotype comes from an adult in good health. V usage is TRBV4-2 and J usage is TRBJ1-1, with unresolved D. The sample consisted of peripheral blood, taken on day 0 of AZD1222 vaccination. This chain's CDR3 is CASSQLSGRFEAFF. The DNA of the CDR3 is TGTGCCAGCAGCCAACTGTCAGGCCGCTTCGAAGCTTTCTTT.